This entry lists 7 T cell receptor beta chains sequenced from one sample in a study of human T cells and chemical hapten exposure. TCRdb re-derived calls from the RACE reads in MiXCR, one entry per CDR3 protein. The table records 270,000 or so distinct CDR3 sequences, approximately 7.5% of them present only once. Time point here: pre-sensitization, week 0. Treatment given: therapeutic diphenylcyclopropenone sensitization with weekly scalp DPC. Sequencing was performed on whole blood, taken in connection with sensitization to the hapten diphenylcyclopropenone (DPC). The receptors derive from a man younger than 30 with alopecia areata. Some clones in this sample may be carry-over from other donors' samples.

The gene calls are TRBV28 and TRBJ2-7; possibly TRBD2 for D (6 bases). The CDR3 is made up of 15 amino acids. CDR1 and CDR2 from the germline V gene are MDHEN and SYDVKM. V was cut by 8 bases and J by 2 bases, with 19 bases left in between. For the CDR3, the DNA is TGTGCCAGCCTACCGCCCGGAGGGAGGACCTACGAGCAGTACTTC. Its translation is CASLPPGGRTYEQYF.

The V gene is TRBV20-1, the J gene TRBJ1-2; no clear D. Trimming stripped 2 bases from V and 1 base from J, with 11 bases between. This CDR3 region has 14 residues. Germline V CDR1 and CDR2: DFQATT, SNEGSKA (reference sequence). The DNA of the CDR3 is TGCAGTGCTAGATCTTTACGGAGTAACTATGGCTACACCTTC. Translated: CSARSLRSNYGYTF.

This clonotype has ten or more counts. The CDR3 DNA follows: TGTGCCAGCAGCGTCCCTCAGACTGACGCGAACACCGGGGAGCTGTTTTTT. The encoded protein is CASSVPQTDANTGELFF. The chain carries TRBV9 and TRBJ2-2; the D is unclear. The V end lost 2 bases, the J end lost 0 bases, and 14 bases lay between the germline ends. The CDR3 spans 17 residues. Germline V gene data show CDR1 as SGDLS and CDR2 as YYNGEE.

This clonotype was seen a few times. The chain links TRBV20-1 to TRBJ2-5, with 9 bases matching TRBD2. The CDR3 totals 14 residues. J lost 1 base, V lost 5 bases, and 5 bases had no gene match. Germline lookup yields CDR1 DFQATT and CDR2 SNEGSKA (reference sequence). The DNA of the CDR3 is TGCAGTGCTTTTCTAGCGGGGTCCCAAGAGACCCAGTACTTC. Encoded protein: CSAFLAGSQETQYF.

Only a few counts were recorded for this clonotype. V is TRBV7-7 and J is TRBJ2-3; D not certain. CDR3 size: 13 residues. Trimming removed 5 bases at V and 5 bases at J, with 11 bases between. Looked up from germline, CDR1 is SSHAT and CDR2 is FNYEAQ (reference sequence). DNA of the CDR3: TGTGCCAGCAGCCCCGCGGTGGGAGATACGCAGTATTTT. Residues: CASSPAVGDTQYF.

The chain joins TRBV10-3 to TRBJ2-7; no firm D call. The CDR3 consists of 14 residues. With 6 bases removed from V and 2 bases from J, the gap between germline ends came to 14 bases. In germline, CDR1 is ENHRY, CDR2 SYGVKD. The CDR3 is CAISYDRATYEQYF. CDR3 bases: TGTGCCATCAGCTACGACCGGGCAACCTACGAGCAGTACTTC.

The chain joins TRBV7-8 to TRBJ2-3; D possibly corresponds to TRBD2 (6 bases). Germline V lookup: CDR1 SGHVS, CDR2 FQNEAQ. With 5 bases removed from V and 5 bases from J, the gap between germline ends came to 11 bases. The CDR3 spans 13 residues. The CDR3 nucleotides read TGTGCCAGCAGCAGAGGGACTGTAGATACGCAGTATTTT. Translated, it gives CASSRGTVDTQYF. Drawing the rest from reference TRBV7-8 and TRBJ2-3, the complete variable domain is GAGVSQSPRYKVAKRGQDVALRCDPISGHVSLFWYQQALGQGPEFLTYFQNEAQLDKSGLPSDRFFAERPEGSVSTLKIQRTQQEDSAVYLCASSRGTVDTQYFGPGTRLTVL.